These T cell receptor beta chains were read from a single sample in a study of blood T cell repertoires in COVID-19. The protocol was immunoSEQ multiplex PCR, while the TCRdb copy is restricted to in-frame clones and leaves out a portion. The sample records roughly 100,000 clones, roughly 87% being singletons. Material: peripheral blood. These receptors came from a man aged 45-60 years with acute or convalescent COVID-19. Both conserved end residues are part of each CDR3. The D gene is left open where the match is weak. The size field is filled for only some rows; it gives once, few, many or a size class.

d_call clone_size j_call v_call cdr3_nt cdr3_aa
TRBD1 NA TRBJ2-7 TRBV9 TGTGCCAGCAGCGTAGGGGACAGGGTCTACGAGCAGTACTTC CASSVGDRVYEQYF
TRBD2 NA TRBJ2-1 TRBV7-9 TGTGCCAGCAGCTTAACTAGCGGGAGGAATGAGCAGTTCTTC CASSLTSGRNEQFF
TRBD2 NA TRBJ2-1 TRBV18 TGTGCCAGCTCACTCAGACTAGCGTCGGATGAGCAGTTCTTC CASSLRLASDEQFF
NA NA TRBJ2-5 TRBV19 TGTGCCAGTAGTCGCCCTAGGGGCGAGACCCAGTACTTC CASSRPRGETQYF
NA NA TRBJ2-5 TRBV24-1 TGTGCCACCAGTAAAACAGGCCAAGAGACCCAGTACTTC CATSKTGQETQYF
NA many TRBJ2-7 TRBV5-6 TGTGCCAGCAGCTTGGTCGGGACATTCTCCTACGAGCAGTACTTC CASSLVGTFSYEQYF
NA NA TRBJ2-5 TRBV19 TGTGCCAGTAGTGTGGAGGGGGCACAGACCCAGTACTTC CASSVEGAQTQYF
NA few TRBJ1-1 TRBV6-5 TGTGCCAGCAGTTACTCCTGGGCGAACACTGAAGCTTTCTTT CASSYSWANTEAFF
NA NA TRBJ2-5 TRBV5-1 TGCGCCAGCAGCTTGTCTCCAGGGTATCAAGAGACCCAGTACTTC CASSLSPGYQETQYF
TRBD1 NA TRBJ1-4 TRBV5-4 TGTGCCAGCAGCACCGGGACAGGGGACGAAAAACTGTTTTTT CASSTGTGDEKLFF
TRBD2 NA TRBJ2-7 TRBV7-8 TGTGCCAGCAGCCCGCGGACTAGCGGGAGCTCCTACGAGCAGTACTTC CASSPRTSGSSYEQYF
NA NA TRBJ2-3 TRBV11-3 TGTGCCAGCAGCTATTTAGGGGCAGATACGCAGTATTTT CASSYLGADTQYF
TRBD1 NA TRBJ2-5 TRBV5-1 TGCGCCAGCAGACAGGGGGAAGAGACCCAGTACTTC CASRQGEETQYF
TRBD1 NA TRBJ2-1 TRBV30 TGTGCCTGGAGTCCCCGACAGGGGCCAACTTACAATGAGCAGTTCTTC CAWSPRQGPTYNEQFF
TRBD1 few TRBJ1-1 TRBV6-5 TGTGCCAGCAGTTACACGACAGGGCGGAACACTGAAGCTTTCTTT CASSYTTGRNTEAFF
NA NA TRBJ2-2 TRBV10-1 TGCGCCAGCGCTCCCCACGACGGGGTAGCCGGGGAGCTGTTTTTT CASAPHDGVAGELFF
TRBD2 NA TRBJ2-7 TRBV5-1 TGCGCCAGCAGCTTCCGGACTAGCGGGATGAACTACGAGCAGTACTTC CASSFRTSGMNYEQYF
TRBD2 NA TRBJ2-7 TRBV5-4 TGTGCCAGCAGCGAGGGACTAGCGGGAGGCGTTTCCTACGAGCAGTACTTC CASSEGLAGGVSYEQYF
NA NA TRBJ1-1 TRBV11-1 TGTGCCAGCAGTAACAGGCTTAACACTGAAGCTTTCTTT CASSNRLNTEAFF
TRBD1 once TRBJ1-2 TRBV9 TGTGCCAGCAGCGTAGCTTGGGGACAGGGGTTAGGAGGCTACACCTTC CASSVAWGQGLGGYTF
NA NA TRBJ1-6 TRBV7-8 TGTGCCAGCAGCTTAGACGGTTCACCCCTCCACTTT CASSLDGSPLHF
TRBD2 NA TRBJ2-5 TRBV15 TGTGCCACCAGCAGTCCGAGGCCTAGCGGGATAATCCAGGAGACCCAGTACTTC CATSSPRPSGIIQETQYF
TRBD1 NA TRBJ2-3 TRBV5-1 TGCGCCAGCAGCTTAGGGACAGGGGGCGCAGATACGCAGTATTTT CASSLGTGGADTQYF
NA once TRBJ1-5 TRBV28 TGTGCCAGCAGTTCCCCAACTAATCAGCCCCAGCATTTT CASSSPTNQPQHF
NA NA TRBJ2-5 TRBV10-3 TGTGCCATCAGTGAGTCGCGGCAGTTCAGGACCCAGTACTTC CAISESRQFRTQYF
TRBD1 few TRBJ1-4 TRBV7-8 TGTGCCAGCAGCTGGACGCCGGGACAGGGAGAAAAACTGTTTTTT CASSWTPGQGEKLFF
NA once TRBJ2-7 TRBV4-1 TGCGCCAGCAGCCAAGAAAATCTCCTGTACGAGCAGTACTTC CASSQENLLYEQYF
TRBD1 NA TRBJ1-2 TRBV12-3/TRBV12-4 TGTGCCAGCAGTGACAGGGTTTTGTTTGGCTACACCTTC CASSDRVLFGYTF
NA few TRBJ1-1 TRBV11-2 TGTGCCAGCAGCTTAGACGGGGAGGTGAACACTGAAGCTTTCTTT CASSLDGEVNTEAFF
TRBD1 once TRBJ2-7 TRBV27 TGTGCCAGCAGTCCGACAGGGCTAGACTACGAGCAGTACTTC CASSPTGLDYEQYF
TRBD1 NA TRBJ2-3 TRBV7-8 TGTGCCAGCACCATTACTCAGGGGGCAGGGGATACGCAGTATTTT CASTITQGAGDTQYF
NA NA TRBJ1-1 TRBV30 TGTGCCCAGCAGGGGAACACTGAAGCTTTCTTT CAQQGNTEAFF
TRBD2 NA TRBJ2-3 TRBV3-1/TRBV3-2 TGTGCCAGCAGCCAAGAGGGCGGGGGGGATACGCAGTATTTT CASSQEGGGDTQYF
TRBD1 NA TRBJ1-5 TRBV30 TGTGCCTGGAGTTCCAGGGGACAGGGGGTTACCGGACATCAGCCCCAGCATTTT CAWSSRGQGVTGHQPQHF
NA NA TRBJ1-1 TRBV28 TGTGCCAGCAGTTCGTACACTGAAGCTTTCTTT CASSSYTEAFF
TRBD1 NA TRBJ1-2 TRBV19 TGTGCCAGTAGTATAACTCGTCAGGGGGAGAAGAAGACTAACTATGGCTACACCTTC CASSITRQGEKKTNYGYTF
TRBD1 NA TRBJ1-1 TRBV5-4 TGTGCCAGCAGCTTGAGAGGGGGCAGGAACACTGAAGCTTTCTTT CASSLRGGRNTEAFF
NA NA TRBJ2-5 TRBV5-1 TGCGCCAGCAGCGGGGGGGCTAGAGAGACCCAGTACTTC CASSGGARETQYF
TRBD1 NA TRBJ1-1 TRBV27 TGTGCCAGCAGTGCAGGGGGCAGCAGCACTGAAGCTTTCTTT CASSAGGSSTEAFF
NA NA TRBJ2-5 TRBV28 TGTGCCAGCAAGGGGGGGGCTGAGTCAGAGACCCAGTACTTC CASKGGAESETQYF
NA NA TRBJ2-7 TRBV5-4 TGTGCCAGCAGTACCCTAGGCTACGAGCAGTACTTC CASSTLGYEQYF
NA NA TRBJ1-1 TRBV19 TGTGCCAGTAGTACTCGGGGAGGGTGGGGTTCCCCTAACATGAACACTGAAGCTTTCTTT CASSTRGGWGSPNMNTEAFF
TRBD2 NA TRBJ2-6 TRBV4-1 TGCGCCAGCAGCCAAGGGGGAAGGGACTACGTCTCTGGGGCCAACGTCCTGACTTTC CASSQGGRDYVSGANVLTF
NA NA TRBJ2-5 TRBV12-3/TRBV12-4 TGTGCCAGCGGCCGGGATTCCCAAGAGACCCAGTACTTC CASGRDSQETQYF
NA NA TRBJ2-7 TRBV11-3 TGTGCCAGCAGCTTAGGGACTAACCCCCGTAGAGGTTACGAGCAGTACTTC CASSLGTNPRRGYEQYF
NA NA TRBJ1-1 TRBV28 TGTGCCAGCAGTTTAAGGCGGAATATCGCTTTCTTT CASSLRRNIAFF
NA NA TRBJ2-1 TRBV9 TGTGCCAGCAGCGTAGGCGGGGCTAGCAATGAGCAGTTCTTC CASSVGGASNEQFF
NA NA TRBJ1-3 TRBV6-5 TGTGCCAGCAGCGCAGGCTATTCTGGAAACACCATATATTTT CASSAGYSGNTIYF
NA NA TRBJ2-1 TRBV2 TGTGCCAGCAAGGTGTCACAGGTAGAGGATGAGCAGTTCTTC CASKVSQVEDEQFF
NA NA TRBJ1-5 TRBV6-6 TGTGCCAGCAGTTATTCTGACAGGAGAAATCAGCCCCAGCATTTT CASSYSDRRNQPQHF
NA NA TRBJ2-5 TRBV7-3 TGTGCCAGCAGCCCGGACAGACCAGGGCTGGAGACCCAGTACTTC CASSPDRPGLETQYF
TRBD1 NA TRBJ2-1 TRBV5-1 TGCGCCAGCAGCTTGGAAGGGACAGAGGTTCACAATGAGCAGTTCTTC CASSLEGTEVHNEQFF
TRBD1 NA TRBJ1-2 TRBV29-1 TGCAGCGTTACCCCACAGGGGGTTGAGGCCAGTTATGGCTACACCTTC CSVTPQGVEASYGYTF
NA NA TRBJ1-6 TRBV7-9 TGTGCCAGCAGCTCCGGACAGAATTATTCACCCCTCCACTTT CASSSGQNYSPLHF
NA NA TRBJ2-1 TRBV9 TGTGCCAGCAGCGTAGACGGCGGAGGCCAACCGGATGAGCAGTTCTTC CASSVDGGGQPDEQFF
NA NA TRBJ1-6 TRBV14 TGTGCCAGCAGCCAAGCTGGGAGAAAATATTCACCCCTCCACTTT CASSQAGRKYSPLHF
NA once TRBJ1-2 TRBV5-6 TGTGCCAGCAGCTTAAGAGGGAATGGCTACACCTTC CASSLRGNGYTF
NA NA TRBJ2-7 TRBV7-9 TGTGCCAGCAGCTCACTAGCCCGGGGCAGCTCCTACGAGCAGTACTTC CASSSLARGSSYEQYF
TRBD2 NA TRBJ2-7 TRBV5-1 TGCGCCAGCAGCCCAGCGGGAGAAGGTGAGCAGTACTTC CASSPAGEGEQYF